These 10 T cell receptor beta chains share one sample of origin, sequenced in a study of cytomegalovirus exposure and HLA in healthy donors (TCRdb year 2017). Receptor libraries were prepared by the immunoSEQ multiplex PCR assay. Entries here come from immuneACCESS through TCRdb and include only in-frame sequences with V and J called. Some clones fail to appear in such tables; in the studies checked, an unresolved V gene covers under half of the shortfall, and the cause of the remainder is unknown. This sample lists fewer than 400,000 clones; approximately 85% were detected once. Approximately 0.9% of the sample lies in the top ten. Specimen: PBMCs. These receptors were obtained from a man younger than 45 in good health and CMV-seronegative.

The chain has TRBV25-1 and TRBJ2-6; 7 nucleotides agree with TRBD1. The germline gives CDR1 MGHDK, CDR2 SYGVNS. J was trimmed by 1 base and V by 4 bases; bases with no gene match: 7. The CDR3 spans 17 residues. The CDR3 protein is CASSVNRGSSGANVLTF. The CDR3, as DNA: TGTGCCAGCAGTGTCAACAGGGGAAGTTCTGGGGCCAACGTCCTGACTTTC. The entire variable domain, with the rest obtained from reference TRBV25-1 and TRBJ2-6, is as follows: EADIYQTPRYLVIGTGKKITLECSQTMGHDKMYWYQQDPGMELHLIHYSYGVNSTEKGDLSSESTVSRIRTEHFPLTLESARPSHTSQYLCASSVNRGSSGANVLTFGAGSRLTVL.

The V and J genes are TRBV27 and TRBJ2-2; 9 bases are shared with TRBD2. V was clipped by 1 base and J by 2 bases; unmatched bases: 11. The CDR3 is 19 amino acids. Per germline, CDR1 MNHEY and CDR2 SMNVEV (reference sequence). The CDR3 spells CASSLYGVSGGSNTGELFF. For the CDR3, the DNA is TGTGCCAGCAGTTTATACGGCGTCAGCGGGGGGTCTAACACCGGGGAGCTGTTTTTT.

This clone was seen once. CDR3 loop: CASSFGQFSYNEQFF. As DNA, the CDR3 is TGTGCCAGCAGTTTCGGACAGTTCTCCTACAATGAGCAGTTCTTC. The rearrangement joins TRBV6-6 to TRBJ2-1; D is perhaps TRBD1 (6 bases). Germline values: CDR1 MNHNY, CDR2 SVGAGI (reference sequence). Trimming removed 4 bases from V and 0 bases from J, with 10 bases in between. The CDR3 runs 15 residues.

The chain links TRBV7-2 to TRBJ1-1, with a weak D call TRBD1 (5 bases). V was cut by 0 bases and J by 0 bases, with 8 bases left in between. Germline CDR1 reads SGHTA; CDR2 reads FQGNSA. CDR3 length equals 15 residues. In nucleotides, the CDR3 is TGTGCCAGCAGCTTAGCCAGGGCAATGAACACTGAAGCTTTCTTT. Its translation is CASSLARAMNTEAFF. Using reference TRBV7-2 and TRBJ1-1 for the parts outside the CDR3, the full variable domain is GAGVSQSPSNKVTEKGKDVELRCDPISGHTALYWYRQSLGQGLEFLIYFQGNSAPDKSGLPSDRFSAERTGGSVSTLTIQRTQQEDSAVYLCASSLARAMNTEAFFGQGTRLTVV.

The V gene is TRBV29-1, the J gene TRBJ2-7; no clear D. The CDR3 runs 14 residues. Trimming stripped 6 bases from V and 0 bases from J, with 15 bases between. Germline loops: CDR1 SQVTM, CDR2 ANQGSEA. CDR3 nucleotides: TGCAGCGTGGAGAGAGCTGGAAGCTCCTACGAGCAGTACTTC. Translating gives CSVERAGSSYEQYF.

This chain uses TRBV4-1 with TRBJ1-3; TRBD1 might be the D (6 bases). Germline CDR1 and CDR2: MGHRA and YSYEKL. Trimming shortened V by 3 bases and J by 4 bases, and 19 bases separated the two germline ends. The CDR3 runs 17 residues. CDR3 sequence reads: CASSQVPWEGVGNTIYF. The CDR3 DNA follows: TGCGCCAGCAGCCAGGTGCCCTGGGAGGGGGTCGGAAACACCATATATTTT.

The rearrangement uses TRBV19 and TRBJ1-4; 7 bases fit TRBD1. The CDR3 is 15 amino acids. Germline values: CDR1 LNHDA, CDR2 SQIVND (reference sequence). The trim removed 5 bases at V and 8 bases at J, leaving 11 bases unmatched. CDR3 DNA sequence: TGTGCCAGTAGTCCGACGGACAGGAGGCGGGAAAAACTGTTTTTT. This translates into CASSPTDRRREKLFF.

The genes are TRBV11-2 and TRBJ2-5, with 9 nucleotides matching TRBD2. This CDR3 region has 18 residues. Germline V gene lookup returns CDR1 SGHAT and CDR2 FQNNGV. J was trimmed by 5 bases and V by 5 bases; bases with no gene match: 18. Here the CDR3 reads CASSPPYSSGAAGETQYF. CDR3 sequence (DNA): TGTGCCAGCAGCCCCCCTTACTCTAGCGGGGCGGCGGGGGAGACCCAGTACTTC.

V gene TRBV7-9 combines with J gene TRBJ1-3; no firm D call. Deletions cut 5 bases from V and 4 bases from J, with 15 bases between. CDR3 size: 15 residues. From germline, CDR1 is SEHNR and CDR2 FQNEAQ (reference sequence). The CDR3 loop reads CASSLSLVEGNTIYF. DNA of the CDR3: TGTGCCAGCAGCCTAAGCTTAGTCGAAGGAAACACCATATATTTT.

At least ten counts were recorded for this clone. This chain links TRBV4-2 with TRBJ1-4; TRBD1 aligns across 9 bases. Trimming at V came to 0 bases and at J to 8 bases, leaving 7 bases not matched to a gene. The germline V gene encodes CDR1 LGHNA and CDR2 YNFKEQ. CDR3 length equals 16 residues. In DNA, the CDR3 is TGTGCCAGCAGCCAAGATTCTGGGACAGGGAACGAAAAACTGTTTTTT. It encodes CASSQDSGTGNEKLFF.